This T cell receptor beta chain comes out of a study of shared clonotypes between healthy human individuals. Overall study results and limits: Generation probabilities were higher for clonotypes shared across all four sorted-subset donors than for unshared ones.

The CD4+ fraction was divided into a CD45RA+ naive subset and a CD45RA-negative memory subset. V lost 0 bases and J 5 bases, leaving 15 bases between the germline ends. Looked up from germline, CDR1 is SGDLS and CDR2 is YYNGEE. This CDR3 has 16 residues. Libraries were prepared by immunoSEQ multiplex PCR; TCRdb keeps only in-frame clonotypes and omits some of them. The sample includes approximately 1,000,000 clones, roughly 74% seen only once; the top ten take under 0.65%. Details on this clone: Its antigen is currently unknown.

This chain connects TRBV9 to TRBJ2-1, with D tentatively TRBD1 or TRBD2 (7 bases each). This clonotype originated in a man aged 18 to 30 in good health. Some clones in this sample may be carry-over from other donors' samples. The specimen was memory CD4+ T cells from PBMCs. The subset was: CD45RA-negative fraction. CDR3 sequence: CASSVGGGGRHNEQFF. CDR3 DNA: TGTGCCAGCAGCGTAGGAGGGGGCGGGAGACACAATGAGCAGTTCTTC.